These 27 T cell receptor beta chains were all obtained from the same sample, sequenced in a study of T-cell memory formation after mild COVID-19. TCRdb reanalysed the 5' RACE reads using MiXCR and keeps one entry per CDR3 protein. The sample holds fewer than 400,000 distinct CDR3 sequences, 10% to 15% seen once. The sample was PBMCs or a T cell subset sorted from them (not recorded which). All receptors derive from a man in his late teens or twenties who had mild COVID-19 (a few samples of this study predate the infection). Cell type and time point are not known.

This clonotype was detected only a few times. The chain is built from TRBV29-1 and TRBJ1-1; tentative D call: TRBD1 (5 bases). The length of the CDR3 is 13 residues. CDR1 is SQVTM and CDR2 is ANQGSEA in the germline V gene. Trimming removed 6 bases from V and 6 bases from J, with 17 bases in between. This CDR3 reads CSVDTVQAPEAFF. In DNA, the CDR3 is TGCAGCGTAGACACAGTACAGGCCCCTGAAGCTTTCTTT. The variable domain in full, completed from reference TRBV29-1 and TRBJ1-1, reads SAVISQKPSRDICQRGTSLTIQCQVDSQVTMMFWYRQQPGQSLTLIATANQGSEATYESGFVIDKFPISRPNLTFSTLTVSNMSPEDSSIYLCSVDTVQAPEAFFGQGTRLTVV.

V and J are TRBV12-3 or TRBV12-4 and TRBJ1-3; D not resolved. This CDR3 spans 16 amino acids. Trimming left V 5 bases short and J 0 bases short, with 14 bases between. CDR3 bases: TGTGCCAGCAGTCCTTTGGAAGGTCCCTCTGGAAACACCATATATTTT. It specifies CASSPLEGPSGNTIYF.

This rearrangement joins TRBV7-9 to TRBJ1-4; D gene ambiguous. Germline lookup yields CDR1 SEHNR and CDR2 FQNEAQ (reference sequence). The CDR3 runs 14 residues. Trimming cost V 3 bases and J 7 bases, with 12 bases left between them. The DNA of the CDR3 is TGTGCCAGCAGCTTCTCCGAGTTCGGTGAAAAACTGTTTTTT. This codes for CASSFSEFGEKLFF.

The rearrangement uses TRBV19 and TRBJ1-5; the D is unclear. V lost 5 bases to trimming and J lost 5 bases, with 13 bases between them. CDR3 length: 14 residues. Germline assignment: CDR1 LNHDA and CDR2 SQIVND (reference sequence). CDR3 coding DNA: TGTGCCAGTAGTCCCGCGGATTTGTATCAGCCCCAGCATTTT. This gives the protein CASSPADLYQPQHF.

A few counts support this clonotype. V is TRBV9 and J is TRBJ1-6, with a possible D match to TRBD1 (5 bases). This CDR3 has 14 amino acids. V was pared by 5 bases and J by 15 bases, with 21 bases between. Germline V CDR1 and CDR2: SGDLS, YYNGEE. The CDR3 bases are TGTGCCAGCAGTCAGACCCCGGGACTGCAGGACCTCCACTTT. The encoded protein is CASSQTPGLQDLHF.

This clonotype was seen repeatedly, ten times or more. The chain uses TRBV5-1 and TRBJ2-2; a weak D match, TRBD2 (5 bases). Germline assignment: CDR1 SGHRS and CDR2 YFSETQ. V lost 4 bases to trimming and J lost 1 base, with 14 bases between them. The CDR3 consists of 16 residues. CDR3: CASSRRESGNTGELFF. DNA of the CDR3: TGCGCCAGCAGCCGAAGAGAAAGCGGGAACACCGGGGAGCTGTTTTTT.

The rearrangement uses TRBV7-2 and TRBJ2-2; no definite D call. The V and J ends lost 1 base and 4 bases respectively, with 10 bases between them. Germline loops: CDR1 SGHTA, CDR2 FQGNSA. The CDR3 consists of 15 residues. CDR3 sequence (DNA): TGTGCCAGCAGCTTAGGGGTCGGACGCACCGGGGAGCTGTTTTTT. Amino acids: CASSLGVGRTGELFF.

This clonotype was counted ten times or more. The rearrangement uses TRBV10-3 and TRBJ2-5, with TRBD2 matching over 11 bases. Germline V gene data show CDR1 as ENHRY and CDR2 as SYGVKD. This CDR3 spans 16 amino acids. V gave up 5 bases and J gave up 9 bases; unmatched junction bases: 14. DNA of the CDR3: TGTGCCATCAGTTCCTTGTCTAGCGGGGGGTCTCTTCCCCAGTACTTC. Protein product: CAISSLSSGGSLPQYF.

The DNA for the CDR3 is TGTGCCAGTAAGTTGCAGGGAAAGGCTGAAGCTTTCTTT. It is translated as CASKLQGKAEAFF. The chain links TRBV19 to TRBJ1-1; possibly TRBD1 for D (5 bases). The germline V and J ends were trimmed by 7 bases and 6 bases, with 15 bases remaining between them. The germline V gene has CDR1 LNHDA and CDR2 SQIVND (reference sequence). This CDR3 has 13 residues.

The rearrangement links TRBV12-3 or TRBV12-4 to TRBJ1-1, with no clear D. Deletions cut 8 bases from V and 1 base from J, with 8 bases between. CDR3 length: 12 residues. CDR3 sequence: CASAFGNTEAFF. CDR3 nucleotide sequence: TGTGCCAGCGCCTTTGGGAACACTGAAGCTTTCTTT.

The rearrangement links TRBV7-9 to TRBJ2-6; D perhaps matches TRBD1 (6 bases). Trimming removed 2 bases from V and 3 bases from J, with 8 bases in between. The V gene's germline CDR1 is SEHNR and CDR2 FQNEAQ (reference sequence). The CDR3 loop spans 15 amino acids. This CDR3 reads CASSLNRDGANVLTF. The CDR3 DNA reads as TGTGCCAGCAGCTTAAACAGGGATGGGGCCAACGTCCTGACTTTC.

The CDR3 DNA is TGTGCCAGCAGCCGTACTAGTGGCAATCAGCCCCAGCATTTT. Its translation: CASSRTSGNQPQHF. The chain links TRBV7-6 to TRBJ1-5; D gene uncertain. V lost 5 bases and J lost 2, with 10 bases in between. The CDR3 covers 14 residues. The germline V gene encodes CDR1 SGHVS and CDR2 FNYEAQ.

The genes are TRBV7-2 and TRBJ1-2, with a possible D match to TRBD1 (5 bases). This CDR3 comprises 14 residues. Trimming pared 1 base from V and 5 bases from J, leaving 11 bases between. In germline, CDR1 is SGHTA, CDR2 FQGNSA. The CDR3 DNA sequence: TGTGCCAGCAGCTTAGGGAGAGGGGCGTATGGCTACACCTTC. This encodes CASSLGRGAYGYTF.

V and J are TRBV5-1 and TRBJ2-3, with 8 bases lining up with TRBD2. The CDR3 runs 16 residues. V shed 4 bases and J 3 bases; nucleotides not matched to a gene: 10. Germline V CDR1 and CDR2: SGHRS, YFSETQ. CDR3 DNA: TGCGCCAGCAGCCTGCTGGGGAGACTAGCGACAGATACGCAGTATTTT. It is translated as CASSLLGRLATDTQYF.

In its sample, this clonotype was seen a few times. This chain uses TRBV4-1 with TRBJ2-1; D possibly corresponds to TRBD2 (6 bases). Deletions cut 2 bases from V and 9 bases from J, with 20 bases between. CDR1 MGHRA and CDR2 YSYEKL come from the germline V gene. This CDR3 contains 16 residues. CDR3 in amino acids: CASSQFIGTRGSEQFF. CDR3 nucleotides: TGCGCCAGCAGCCAATTCATCGGGACTCGTGGGAGTGAGCAGTTCTTC.

This clonotype was detected many times. The V gene is TRBV15, the J gene TRBJ1-1, with D unclear. Germline V gene lookup returns CDR1 LNHNV and CDR2 YYDKDF (reference sequence). The CDR3 sequence is 13 residues long. V dropped 0 bases and J dropped 2 bases, with 4 bases sitting between them. Here the CDR3 reads CATSRDSNTEAFF. The CDR3 DNA reads TGTGCCACCAGCAGAGACAGCAACACTGAAGCTTTCTTT.

The rearrangement joins TRBV28 to TRBJ2-7; no reliable D call. V was cut by 2 bases and J by 0 bases, with 8 bases left in between. Germline CDR1 is MDHEN and CDR2 is SYDVKM. The CDR3 runs to 14 residues. As DNA, the CDR3 is TGTGCCAGCAGTTTAAGGGATAACTCCTACGAGCAGTACGTC. The encoded protein is CASSLRDNSYEQYV.

In this sample, this clonotype turned up once. The chain combines TRBV7-2 with TRBJ2-3, with 7 bases lining up with TRBD2. Germline loops: CDR1 SGHTA, CDR2 FQGNSA. The CDR3 covers 14 residues. V shed 3 bases, J shed 2 bases, and the junction held 2 bases outside the gene matches. The CDR3 sequence: CASSFSGPTDTQYF. The CDR3 bases are TGTGCCAGCAGCTTTAGCGGGCCCACAGATACGCAGTATTTT.

The V and J genes are TRBV10-3 and TRBJ2-3; D unclear. Trimming left V 3 bases short and J 5 bases short, with 15 bases between. Germline V gives CDR1 ENHRY, CDR2 SYGVKD. The CDR3 covers 15 residues. The DNA of the CDR3 is TGTGCCATCAGTGATTGGCCCTCAGTGGGAGATACGCAGTATTTT. Translated: CAISDWPSVGDTQYF.

CDR3 residues: CASSPFLQGTGYNEQFF. The CDR3 DNA is TGTGCCAGCAGTCCCTTCCTACAGGGGACAGGGTACAATGAGCAGTTCTTC. The chain combines TRBV6-2 or TRBV6-3 with TRBJ2-1, with 9 positions matching TRBD1. J gave up 4 bases and V 5 bases, and 12 bases lay outside the gene matches. CDR1 is MNHEY and CDR2 is SVGEGT in the germline V gene. The CDR3 runs 17 residues.

V gene TRBV12-3 or TRBV12-4 combines with J gene TRBJ1-2; TRBD1 is a possible D gene (5 bases). V was trimmed by 1 base and J by 8 bases, leaving 8 bases between them. The CDR3 is 12 residues long. CDR3 coding DNA: TGTGCCAGCAGTTTAGGGGGGAGAGGCTACACCTTC. Its translation is CASSLGGRGYTF.

The V and J genes are TRBV7-3 and TRBJ1-1, with no clear D. V lost 4 bases to trimming and J lost 0 bases, with 12 bases between them. The V gene's germline CDR1 is SGHTA and CDR2 FQGTGA. The CDR3 extends over 15 amino acids. CDR3 coding DNA: TGTGCCAGCAGCTCTACCGGTCGCATGAACACTGAAGCTTTCTTT. Protein product: CASSSTGRMNTEAFF.

The chain couples TRBV5-1 to TRBJ2-2; 10 bases align to TRBD1. In germline, CDR1 is SGHRS, CDR2 YFSETQ. J gave up 1 base and V 7 bases, and 4 bases lay outside the gene matches. This CDR3 is built from 15 residues. The CDR3 nucleotides are TGCGCCAGCGGCCGGGACAGGGGGAACACCGGGGAGCTGTTTTTT. Translation gives CASGRDRGNTGELFF.

This clonotype occurred a few times. The rearrangement joins TRBV29-1 to TRBJ1-1; D perhaps matches TRBD1 (5 bases). Trimming removed 6 bases from V and 4 bases from J, with 12 bases in between. The CDR3 consists of 12 residues. The V gene's germline CDR1 is SQVTM and CDR2 ANQGSEA. CDR3 DNA sequence: TGCAGCGTCCACGGGGGACCCACTGAAGCTTTCTTT. Protein sequence: CSVHGGPTEAFF.

This clonotype was detected only a few times. The chain has TRBV29-1 and TRBJ1-3; D gene uncertain. The CDR3 runs 16 residues. V dropped 0 bases and J dropped 2 bases, with 14 bases sitting between them. Germline-derived CDR1 and CDR2 are SQVTM and ANQGSEA. The CDR3 DNA reads as TGCAGCGTTGAAGACATGGAAGGGAGCGCTGGAAACACCATATATTTT. It specifies CSVEDMEGSAGNTIYF.

This clonotype was picked up many times. V usage is TRBV12-3 or TRBV12-4 and J usage is TRBJ2-7; D not resolved. The CDR3 has 14 residues. V dropped 7 bases and J dropped 1 base, with 14 bases sitting between them. CDR3 in DNA: TGTGCCAGCATCCCTGCTGGGCAGTCCTACGAGCAGTACTTC. Translation gives CASIPAGQSYEQYF.

The table lists this clonotype with a few counts. The rearrangement links TRBV6-2 or TRBV6-3 to TRBJ2-2, with a possible D match to TRBD2 (6 bases). In germline, CDR1 is MNHEY, CDR2 SVGEGT. CDR3 length: 15 residues. Trimming removed 4 bases at V and 3 bases at J, with 12 bases between. The CDR3 DNA sequence: TGTGCCAGCAGTTCAAGGACTATAGACACCGGGGAGCTGTTTTTT. Translated, it gives CASSSRTIDTGELFF.